One T cell receptor (beta chain) is described in this entry. These data come from a study of CD8 T cells in Susac syndrome. With random hexamers, reverse transcription was performed on about 0.5 to 1 ug of RNA. Via MiXCR, TCRdb re-called the immunoSEQ multiplex PCR reads, giving one row per CDR3 protein. The top ten clones hold 0.25% to 0.35% of a sample with about 100,000 distinct CDR3 sequences, approximately 95% of them seen once. In germline, CDR1 is SGHTA, CDR2 FQGNSA. This CDR3 has 12 amino acids. Trimming pared 1 base from V and 5 bases from J, leaving 6 bases between. The sequence was obtained from a human donor with Susac syndrome. Sequencing was done on a sample of CD8+ T cells from PBMCs. This chain joins TRBV7-2 and TRBJ2-7; D is unclear. CDR3 bases: TGTGCCAGCAGCTTAGTTTTCAACGAGCAGTACTTC. Translation: CASSLVFNEQYF.